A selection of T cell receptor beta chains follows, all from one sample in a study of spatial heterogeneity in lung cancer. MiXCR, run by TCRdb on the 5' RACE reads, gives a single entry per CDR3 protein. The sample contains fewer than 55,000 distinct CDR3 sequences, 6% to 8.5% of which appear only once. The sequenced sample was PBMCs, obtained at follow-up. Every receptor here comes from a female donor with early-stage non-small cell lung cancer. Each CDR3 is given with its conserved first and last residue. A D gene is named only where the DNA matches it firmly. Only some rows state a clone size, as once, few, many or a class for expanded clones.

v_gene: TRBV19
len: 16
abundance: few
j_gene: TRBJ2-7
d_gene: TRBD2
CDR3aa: CASSTTSGGPLYEQYF
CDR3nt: TGTGCCAGTAGTACGACTAGCGGGGGGCCCCTGTACGAGCAGTACTTC

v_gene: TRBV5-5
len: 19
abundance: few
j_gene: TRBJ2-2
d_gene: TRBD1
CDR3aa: CASSLMAYMTGANTGELFF
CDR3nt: TGTGCCAGCAGCTTGATGGCTTACATGACAGGGGCAAACACCGGGGAGCTGTTTTTT

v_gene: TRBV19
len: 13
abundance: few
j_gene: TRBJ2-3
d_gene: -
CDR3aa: CASSTRPSDTQYF
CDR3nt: TGTGCCAGTAGTACTCGTCCTAGTGATACGCAGTATTTT

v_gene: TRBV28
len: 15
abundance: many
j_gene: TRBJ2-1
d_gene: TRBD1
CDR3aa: CASSPGTGSYNEQFF
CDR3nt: TGTGCCAGCAGTCCCGGGACAGGGTCCTACAATGAGCAGTTCTTC

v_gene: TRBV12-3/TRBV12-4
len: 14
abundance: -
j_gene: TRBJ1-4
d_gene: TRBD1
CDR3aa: CASSSDRVGEKLFF
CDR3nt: TGTGCCAGCAGTTCGGACAGGGTAGGGGAAAAACTGTTTTTT

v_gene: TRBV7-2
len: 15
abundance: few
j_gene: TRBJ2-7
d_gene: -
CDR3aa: CASSLARTPTYEQYF
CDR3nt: TGTGCCAGCAGCTTAGCGCGGACGCCTACCTACGAGCAGTACTTC

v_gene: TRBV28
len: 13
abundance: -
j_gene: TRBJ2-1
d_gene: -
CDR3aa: CASSYWAFNEQFF
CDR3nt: TGTGCCAGCAGTTACTGGGCCTTCAATGAGCAGTTCTTC

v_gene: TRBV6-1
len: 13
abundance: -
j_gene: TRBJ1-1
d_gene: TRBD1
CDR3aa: CASTLPGQGREFF
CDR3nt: TGTGCCAGCACCCTCCCGGGACAGGGGAGGGAATTCTTT

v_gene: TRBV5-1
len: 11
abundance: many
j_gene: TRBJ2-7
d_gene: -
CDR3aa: CASSQRRGSYF
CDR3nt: TGCGCCAGCAGCCAACGACGGGGGTCTTACTTC

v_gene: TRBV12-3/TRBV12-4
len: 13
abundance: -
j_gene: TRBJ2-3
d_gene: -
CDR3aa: CASSLRRGNTQYF
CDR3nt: TGTGCCAGCAGTTTACGCCGGGGGAATACGCAGTATTTT

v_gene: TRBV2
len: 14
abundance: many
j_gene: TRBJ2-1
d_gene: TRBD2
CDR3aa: CASSSGGAADEQFF
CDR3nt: TGTGCCAGCAGTAGCGGGGGGGCTGCGGATGAGCAGTTCTTC